A selection of T cell receptor beta chains follows, all from one sample in a study of identical twins. Using its own MiXCR run on the 5' RACE reads, TCRdb lists one record per CDR3 protein. The sample lists approximately 260,000 distinct CDR3 sequences, over 12% seen once, with 8.8% in the top ten. The sequenced material came from memory (CD45RO+) T cells sorted from blood. These receptor sequences come from a young woman in good health. Both conserved end residues are part of each CDR3. The D gene is left open where the match is weak. For some rows the clone size is stated as once, few or many, or as a class when expanded; others skip it.

>TRBJ1-5|NA|TRBV19|NA
CASSIDSKGGLSAQHF
TGTGCCAGTAGTATAGATTCTAAGGGGGGACTCTCGGCCCAGCATTTT
>TRBJ2-1|few|TRBV4-3|NA
CASSQVNQYNEQFF
TGCGCCAGCAGCCAAGTGAACCAATACAATGAGCAGTTCTTC
>TRBJ2-5|many|TRBV20-1|NA
CSASGFWQGTQYF
TGCAGTGCTAGCGGCTTTTGGCAGGGGACCCAGTACTTC
>TRBJ2-3|NA|TRBV12-3/TRBV12-4|NA
CASILTGVTDTQYF
TGTGCCAGCATCCTGACCGGGGTCACAGATACGCAGTATTTT
>TRBJ2-7|many|TRBV5-1|NA
CASSYSEGYEQYF
TGCGCCAGCAGCTACTCTGAAGGCTACGAGCAGTACTTC
>TRBJ2-7|NA|TRBV5-1|TRBD2
CASSPGFSGVAEQYF
TGCGCCAGCAGCCCCGGGTTTAGCGGGGTCGCCGAGCAGTACTTC
>TRBJ1-1|NA|TRBV29-1|TRBD1
CSVEDREAEAFF
TGCAGCGTTGAGGACAGGGAGGCTGAAGCTTTCTTT
>TRBJ1-5|NA|TRBV20-1|NA
CSARDSGRRVRNQPQHF
TGCAGTGCTAGAGATTCGGGAAGGAGGGTAAGGAATCAGCCCCAGCATTTT
>TRBJ2-7|NA|TRBV16|NA
CASSQKGAADHEQYF
TGTGCCAGCAGCCAAAAAGGAGCAGCAGACCACGAGCAGTACTTC
>TRBJ2-5|few|TRBV6-2/TRBV6-3|NA
CASMGRRGSLQETQYF
TGTGCCAGCATGGGTAGGCGCGGTTCCCTTCAAGAGACCCAGTACTTC
>TRBJ2-7|NA|TRBV5-1|TRBD2
CASSLGTSGRIHEQYF
TGCGCCAGCAGCTTGGGGACTAGCGGGAGGATTCACGAGCAGTACTTC
>TRBJ2-5|NA|TRBV5-1|NA
CASSSGLAQYF
TGCGCCAGCAGTTCAGGTTTGGCCCAGTACTTC
>TRBJ1-4|NA|TRBV6-1|NA
CATALQGNEKLFF
TGTGCCACCGCCCTCCAGGGTAATGAAAAACTGTTTTTT
>TRBJ2-3|few|TRBV7-2|NA
CASSLVAGSGDTQYF
TGTGCCAGCAGCTTAGTTGCCGGGAGCGGTGATACGCAGTATTTT
>TRBJ1-5|many|TRBV5-1|TRBD1
CASSLGTGGNQPQHF
TGCGCCAGCAGCTTGGGGACAGGGGGCAATCAGCCCCAGCATTTT
>TRBJ2-1|few|TRBV2|TRBD2
CASSYSGGDNNEQFF
TGTGCCAGCAGTTATAGCGGGGGGGACAACAATGAGCAGTTCTTC
>TRBJ2-1|many|TRBV25-1|NA
CASSEVGALGNEQFF
TGTGCCAGCAGTGAAGTAGGGGCCCTTGGCAATGAGCAGTTCTTC
>TRBJ1-3|many|TRBV10-3|NA
CAISVSSLDGGNTIYF
TGTGCCATCAGTGTATCATCGCTTGATGGGGGAAACACCATATATTTT
>TRBJ2-2|few|TRBV5-1|NA
CASSLDTSSGELFF
TGCGCCAGCAGCTTGGACACCTCGTCCGGGGAGCTGTTTTTT
>TRBJ2-3|few|TRBV4-2|TRBD1
CASSQEVGQGASDTQYF
TGTGCCAGCAGCCAAGAAGTCGGGCAGGGGGCATCAGATACGCAGTATTTT
>TRBJ1-1|many|TRBV7-2|NA
CASSLVNTEAFF
TGTGCCAGCAGCTTGGTGAACACTGAAGCTTTCTTT
>TRBJ2-3|many|TRBV3-1|TRBD2
CASSPRSLAGRRTDTQYF
TGTGCCAGCAGCCCCAGATCATTAGCGGGGAGGCGCACAGATACGCAGTATTTT
>TRBJ2-7|NA|TRBV11-3|NA
CASSLSSQYEQYF
TGTGCCAGCAGCTTATCATCCCAATACGAGCAGTACTTC
>TRBJ2-7|few|TRBV7-8|TRBD1
CASSLTGSHEQYF
TGTGCCAGCAGCTTGACAGGGAGTCACGAGCAGTACTTC
>TRBJ2-2|NA|TRBV7-9|NA
CASKYDVWNTGELFF
TGTGCCAGCAAATACGACGTCTGGAACACCGGGGAGCTGTTTTTT
>TRBJ1-6|NA|TRBV6-1|NA
CASSELHSRGDSPLHF
TGTGCCAGCAGTGAACTCCACTCCCGGGGCGATTCACCCCTCCACTTT
>TRBJ1-2|NA|TRBV5-1|NA
CASRDVDGYTF
TGCGCCAGCAGGGACGTAGATGGCTACACCTTC
>TRBJ2-5|few|TRBV10-3|NA
CAISESGGEETQYF
TGTGCCATCAGTGAGTCAGGAGGCGAGGAGACCCAGTACTTC
>TRBJ2-5|NA|TRBV28|TRBD2
CASNPAGDQETQYF
TGTGCCAGCAATCCCGCGGGAGATCAAGAGACCCAGTACTTC
>TRBJ2-5|NA|TRBV29-1|NA
CSWSGGQETQYF
TGCAGCTGGAGTGGGGGGCAGGAGACCCAGTACTTC
>TRBJ2-3|many|TRBV5-1|NA
CASSGTGSTDTQYF
TGCGCCAGCAGCGGAACAGGCAGCACAGATACGCAGTATTTT
>TRBJ2-1|few|TRBV9|TRBD1
CASSRRQGAINEQFF
TGTGCCAGCAGCAGAAGACAGGGGGCAATCAATGAGCAGTTCTTC
>TRBJ1-2|NA|TRBV30|NA
CAWGPLDRLSDYGYTF
TGTGCCTGGGGACCACTTGACAGGTTATCGGACTATGGCTACACCTTC
>TRBJ1-6|NA|TRBV20-1|TRBD1
CSALDRDNSPLHF
TGCAGTGCTTTAGACAGGGATAATTCACCCCTCCACTTT
>TRBJ2-7|few|TRBV15|NA
CATSREQGSDSYEQYF
TGTGCCACCAGCAGAGAGCAAGGGAGTGATTCCTACGAGCAGTACTTC
>TRBJ2-7|few|TRBV3-1|NA
CASSQGGTYSYEQYF
TGTGCCAGCAGCCAGGGGGGGACATACTCCTACGAGCAGTACTTC
>TRBJ2-7|few|TRBV7-2|TRBD2
CASSQASGRRSYEQYF
TGTGCCAGCAGCCAAGCTAGCGGGAGGAGGTCCTACGAGCAGTACTTC